The rows below give T cell receptor beta chains drawn from one sample of a study of T cell repertoires in cytomegalovirus infection. TCRdb re-derived calls from the reads in MiXCR, one entry per CDR3 protein. The repertoire holds tens of thousands of distinct CDR3 sequences, with approximately 3.6% as singletons. Sequenced material: PBMCs. The source is a human donor in good health (CMV status not recorded). Some clones in this sample may be carry-over from other donors' samples. The conserved cysteine and the conserved F or W are not part of the CDR3 here.

v_call	j_call	cdr3_aa
TRBV4-3	TRBJ1-2	ASSQGRGVSHGYT
TRBV7-6	TRBJ2-5	ASSYLGETQY
TRBV7-2	TRBJ2-7	ASSAGQANYEQY
TRBV7-3	TRBJ2-2	ASRSGATGELF
TRBV7-2	TRBJ1-1	ASSLVGRGLTEAF
TRBV2	TRBJ2-7	ASSKGQGVTYEQY
TRBV7-4	TRBJ1-2	ASSLGTEGSYGYT
TRBV7-2	TRBJ2-7	ASSPANRYEQY
TRBV7-2	TRBJ1-1	ASSFGPARNTEAF
TRBV5-1	TRBJ1-6	ASSLEAAYNSPLH
TRBV27	TRBJ2-1	ASSLIAGSSYNEQF
TRBV7-2	TRBJ2-5	ASSSPPDRGETQY
TRBV7-9	TRBJ2-5	ASSPGGSSLQETQY
TRBV7-6	TRBJ1-2	ASSLAVGGERGYT
TRBV6-2/TRBV6-3	TRBJ1-1	ASKRTGGENTEAF
TRBV20-1	TRBJ1-5	SASLSSNQPQH
TRBV20-1	TRBJ1-2	SATTGAGGYT
TRBV7-8	TRBJ2-1	ASSLGSNNEQF
TRBV19	TRBJ2-5	ASSKDRDQETQY
TRBV7-8	TRBJ1-6	ASSLRRGIGSPLH
TRBV28	TRBJ2-7	ASTSGTSRTYEQY
TRBV28	TRBJ1-1	ASSLKQKAF
TRBV5-1	TRBJ1-1	ASRQGAGNTEAF
TRBV12-3/TRBV12-4	TRBJ1-1	ASSSYGGTEAF
TRBV20-1	TRBJ2-5	SARGWGTTQETQY
TRBV7-2	TRBJ1-3	ASSFGGAGNTIY
TRBV5-1	TRBJ1-2	ASSFSAGANYGYT
TRBV7-3	TRBJ2-3	ASSLPSNTQY
TRBV7-8	TRBJ2-5	ASSFRETQY
TRBV29-1	TRBJ1-1	SVLRGRDTEAF
TRBV7-2	TRBJ2-2	ASSLEAPNPGELF
TRBV20-1	TRBJ2-5	SALPRPETQY
TRBV4-1	TRBJ1-1	ASSQEGGGVRTEAF
TRBV7-2	TRBJ2-1	ASSLNPGTHNEQF
TRBV7-2	TRBJ2-3	ASSFTQNTQY
TRBV6-2/TRBV6-3	TRBJ2-7	ASVTSGLLDEQY
TRBV4-3	TRBJ2-3	ASSHGTLVFDTQY
TRBV4-1	TRBJ1-3	ASSQDIYTIY
TRBV7-7	TRBJ2-5	ASSLGLAGVETQY
TRBV7-2	TRBJ2-7	ASSLGGGRYSYEQY
TRBV7-6	TRBJ2-1	ASSNRDSSYNEQF
TRBV7-2	TRBJ2-5	ASSSFEGAKTQY
TRBV20-1	TRBJ2-7	SARALIYEQY
TRBV7-3	TRBJ2-7	ASSLSGGENEQY
TRBV7-8	TRBJ2-5	ASSLGSAPQETQY
TRBV29-1	TRBJ2-2	SVLQRGLDTGELF
TRBV7-8	TRBJ1-1	ASSSSQGVGAEAF
TRBV4-2	TRBJ1-4	ASSQRQINEKLF
TRBV28	TRBJ2-2	ASRRQGVDTGELF
TRBV7-9	TRBJ2-7	ASSSSGEQY
TRBV7-2	TRBJ1-4	ASSFAGEKLF
TRBV7-2	TRBJ2-1	ASSLGEARGGYEQF
TRBV7-2	TRBJ1-5	ASSTGNQPQH